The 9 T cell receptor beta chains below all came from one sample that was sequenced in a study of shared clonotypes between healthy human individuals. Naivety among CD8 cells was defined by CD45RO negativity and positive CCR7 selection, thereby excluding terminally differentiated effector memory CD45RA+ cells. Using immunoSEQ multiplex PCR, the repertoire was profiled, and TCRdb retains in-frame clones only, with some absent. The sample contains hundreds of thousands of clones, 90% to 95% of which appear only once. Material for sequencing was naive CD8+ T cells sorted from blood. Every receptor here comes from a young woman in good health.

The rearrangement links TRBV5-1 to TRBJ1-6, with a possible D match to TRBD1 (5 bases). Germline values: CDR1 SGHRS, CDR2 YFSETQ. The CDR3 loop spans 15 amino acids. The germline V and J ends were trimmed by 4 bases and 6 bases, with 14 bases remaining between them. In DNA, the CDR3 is TGCGCCAGCAGCGATGGGGAAGGGACTAATTCACCCCTCCACTTT. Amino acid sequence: CASSDGEGTNSPLHF.

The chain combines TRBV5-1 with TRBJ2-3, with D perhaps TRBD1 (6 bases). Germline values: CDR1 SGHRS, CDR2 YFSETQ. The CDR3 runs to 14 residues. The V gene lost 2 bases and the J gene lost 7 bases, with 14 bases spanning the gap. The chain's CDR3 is CASSLGQGSYTQYF. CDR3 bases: TGCGCCAGCAGCTTAGGCCAGGGGAGCTATACGCAGTATTTT.

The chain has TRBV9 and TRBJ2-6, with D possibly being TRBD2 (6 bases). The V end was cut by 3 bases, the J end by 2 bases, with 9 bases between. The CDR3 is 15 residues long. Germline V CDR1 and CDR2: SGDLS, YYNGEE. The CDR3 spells CASSAEGPGANVLTF. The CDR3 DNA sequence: TGTGCCAGCAGCGCGGAGGGACCTGGGGCCAACGTCCTGACTTTC.

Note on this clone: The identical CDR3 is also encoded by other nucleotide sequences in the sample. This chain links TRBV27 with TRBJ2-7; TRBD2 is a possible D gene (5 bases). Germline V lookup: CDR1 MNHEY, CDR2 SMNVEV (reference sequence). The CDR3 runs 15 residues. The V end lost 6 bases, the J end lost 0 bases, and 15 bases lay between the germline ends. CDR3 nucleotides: TGTGCCAGCAGCCTTGGGTCGGGAAGCTCCTACGAGCAGTACTTC. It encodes CASSLGSGSSYEQYF.

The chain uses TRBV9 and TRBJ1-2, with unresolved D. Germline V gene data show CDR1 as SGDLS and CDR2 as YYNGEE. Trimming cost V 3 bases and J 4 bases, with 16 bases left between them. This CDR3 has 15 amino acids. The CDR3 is CASSGLEAASYGYTF. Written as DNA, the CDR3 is TGTGCCAGCAGCGGCCTCGAGGCAGCCAGCTATGGCTACACCTTC. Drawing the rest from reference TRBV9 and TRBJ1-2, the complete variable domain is DSGVTQTPKHLITATGQRVTLRCSPRSGDLSVYWYQQSLDQGLQFLIQYYNGEERAKGNILERFSAQQFPDLHSELNLSSLELGDSALYFCASSGLEAASYGYTFGSGTRLTVV.

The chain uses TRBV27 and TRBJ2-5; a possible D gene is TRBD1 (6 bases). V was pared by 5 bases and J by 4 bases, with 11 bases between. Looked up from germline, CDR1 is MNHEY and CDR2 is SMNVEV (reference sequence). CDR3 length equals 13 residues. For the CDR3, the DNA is TGTGCCAGCAGTGCCCGGGACACAGAGACCCAGTACTTC. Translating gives CASSARDTETQYF.

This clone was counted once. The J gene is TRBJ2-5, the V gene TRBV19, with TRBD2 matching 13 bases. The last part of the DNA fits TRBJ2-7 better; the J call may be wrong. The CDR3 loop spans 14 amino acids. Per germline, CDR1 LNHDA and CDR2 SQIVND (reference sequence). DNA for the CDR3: TGTGCCAGTAGTCAAAGGACTAGCGGGAGCGAGCAGTACTTC. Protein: CASSQRTSGSEQYF.

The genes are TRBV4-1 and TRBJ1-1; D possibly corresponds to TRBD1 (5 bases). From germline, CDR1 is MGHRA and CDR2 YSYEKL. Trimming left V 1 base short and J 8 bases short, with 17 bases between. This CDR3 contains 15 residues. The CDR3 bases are TGCGCCAGCAGCCAAGGTCCCACAGGCTCAGGCGAAGCTTTCTTT. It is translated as CASSQGPTGSGEAFF.

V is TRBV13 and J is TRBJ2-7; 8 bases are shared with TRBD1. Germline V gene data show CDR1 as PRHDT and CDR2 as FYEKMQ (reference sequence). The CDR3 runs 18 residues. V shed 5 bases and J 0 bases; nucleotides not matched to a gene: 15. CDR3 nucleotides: TGTGCCAGCAGCGACAGAGCCCAAAAGGGACAGGACTCCTACGAGCAGTACTTC. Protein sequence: CASSDRAQKGQDSYEQYF.